Sequencing of this T cell receptor (beta chain) was carried out in a study of T cell changes during pregnancy in multiple sclerosis. Only in-frame clones appear in the TCRdb table, and some are missing; sequencing was by immunoSEQ multiplex PCR. The data contain 69,000 or so clones, approximately 92% of them singletons. The TCR originated in a female donor with multiple sclerosis, enrolled in a pregnancy study. The sample here was peripheral blood, taken before pregnancy.

CDR3 loop: CASTLQGKNTEAFF. The CDR3 coding sequence is TGTGCCAGCACTTTACAGGGAAAGAACACTGAAGCTTTCTTT. The gene calls are TRBV6-6 and TRBJ1-1, with D perhaps matching TRBD1 (6 bases). Trimming left V 7 bases short and J 1 base short, with 13 bases between. Germline lookup yields CDR1 MNHNY and CDR2 SVGAGI (reference sequence). The CDR3 consists of 14 residues.